This entry lists 23 T cell receptor beta chains sequenced from one sample in a study of T cells in Graves' hyperthyroidism and ophthalmopathy. RNA transcripts yielded amplified TCR beta CDR3 regions. RT-PCR in the first round (using the HTBI primer set) targeted the TCR CDR3. TCRdb re-analysed the multiplex PCR reads in MiXCR, keeping a single row per CDR3 protein. Of 300,000 or so distinct CDR3 sequences listed, over 15% were seen once; the top ten hold roughly 50%. Sequenced material: blood. All receptors derive from a woman between 55 and 75 years old with Graves' ophthalmopathy.

This chain joins TRBV4-1 and TRBJ1-2, with D possibly TRBD1 on 5 matching bases. The CDR3 extends over 15 amino acids. The V gene's germline CDR1 is MGHRA and CDR2 YSYEKL. V shed 5 bases and J shed 1 base, with 14 bases lying between them. The CDR3 bases are TGCGCCAGCAGCTCAGAACCGCAGGGTAACTATGGCTACACCTTC. Translating gives CASSSEPQGNYGYTF.

The V and J genes are TRBV6-4 and TRBJ2-1; possibly TRBD1 or TRBD2 for D (5 bases each). Germline lookup yields CDR1 MRHNA and CDR2 SNTAGT. Deletions cut 4 bases from V and 4 bases from J, with 14 bases between. The CDR3 spans 15 residues. In DNA, the CDR3 is TGTGCCAGCAGTGGGCGGAGGCCAGGGTACAATGAGCAGTTCTTC. As protein: CASSGRRPGYNEQFF.

In regard to this clonotype: At one end the junction does not follow the germline gene, possibly because of a read error. This chain joins TRBV28 and TRBJ1-3; D unresolved. CDR1 MDHEN and CDR2 SYDVKM come from the germline V gene. The CDR3 contains 17 residues. The CDR3 here is CARSSPGAAPSGNTIYF. DNA for the CDR3: TGTGCCAGAAGTTCCCCCGGAGCGGCTCCCTCTGGAAACACCATATATTTT.

This clonotype was seen at least ten times. This chain connects TRBV2 to TRBJ1-3, with unresolved D. This CDR3 has 15 amino acids. In germline, CDR1 is SNHLY, CDR2 FYNNEI. V was pared by 4 bases and J by 4 bases, with 14 bases between. The CDR3 bases are TGTGCCAGCAGTGTGTCCTCACGGATAGGAAACACCATATATTTT. This codes for CASSVSSRIGNTIYF.

The chain combines TRBV28 with TRBJ2-3; TRBD2 matches at 13 bases. The CDR3 spans 18 residues. J was trimmed by 2 bases and V by 5 bases; bases with no gene match: 10. Per the germline V gene, CDR1 is MDHEN and CDR2 is SYDVKM. The CDR3 spells CASSPGGTSGTLTDTQYF. As DNA, the CDR3 is TGTGCCAGCAGTCCGGGGGGGACTAGCGGGACCCTCACAGATACGCAGTATTTT.

The rearrangement uses TRBV20-1 and TRBJ2-3; TRBD2 aligns across 14 bases. The CDR3 totals 16 residues. The germline V gene has CDR1 DFQATT and CDR2 SNEGSKA (reference sequence). V was pared by 4 bases and J by 2 bases, with 5 bases of the junction left unmatched. The CDR3 nucleotides are TGCAGTGCTATTGAGGGACTAGCGGGGGCCACAGATACGCAGTATTTT. It codes for CSAIEGLAGATDTQYF.

This clonotype turned up a few times. The chain employs TRBV7-2 and TRBJ2-2, with 14 nucleotides matching TRBD2. The junction had 6 bases not matched to a gene; V was cut back by 5 bases and J by 1 base. CDR1 is SGHTA and CDR2 is FQGNSA in the germline V gene. There are 18 residues in the CDR3. CDR3 residues: CASSARLAGGWNTGELFF. The CDR3 DNA is TGTGCCAGCAGCGCCCGACTAGCGGGGGGGTGGAACACCGGGGAGCTGTTTTTT.

This clonotype came up a few times. This chain joins TRBV15 and TRBJ1-1; D might be TRBD1 (6 bases). The germline V and J ends were trimmed by 2 bases and 7 bases, with 14 bases remaining between them. Germline values: CDR1 LNHNV, CDR2 YYDKDF (reference sequence). There are 14 residues in the CDR3. CDR3 in DNA: TGTGCCACCAGCAGACTACGCAGGGGTTTTGAAGCTTTCTTT. Its translation is CATSRLRRGFEAFF.

Many counts were recorded for this clonotype. The J gene is TRBJ2-3, the V gene TRBV7-8; TRBD1 aligns across 10 bases. The CDR3 runs 16 residues. V gave up 4 bases and J gave up 2 bases; unmatched junction bases: 6. CDR1 and CDR2 (germline): SGHVS, FQNEAQ. In DNA, the CDR3 is TGTGCCAGCAGCTCGGACAGGGGGAGTATCACAGATACGCAGTATTTT. It is translated as CASSSDRGSITDTQYF.

At least ten counts were recorded for this clonotype. The rearrangement joins TRBV2 to TRBJ1-1; 7 nucleotides align to TRBD1. Germline values: CDR1 SNHLY, CDR2 FYNNEI. This CDR3 contains 16 residues. V was pared by 6 bases and J by 3 bases, with 13 bases of the junction left unmatched. The CDR3 DNA reads TGTGCCAGCAGCTCAGACAGGGAGGCGGAACACACTGAAGCTTTCTTT. Encoded protein: CASSSDREAEHTEAFF.

The rearrangement links TRBV7-2 to TRBJ1-2, with 9 bases identical to TRBD1. J lost 3 bases, V lost 5 bases, and 7 bases had no gene match. The CDR3 loop spans 15 amino acids. Germline CDR1 reads SGHTA; CDR2 reads FQGNSA. CDR3 nucleotides: TGTGCCAGCAGCCCACTTGGACAGGGGTACTATGGCTACACCTTC. It translates to CASSPLGQGYYGYTF.

The V and J genes are TRBV25-1 and TRBJ2-2; possibly TRBD1 for D (6 bases). The germline CDR1 and CDR2 sequences are MGHDK and SYGVNS. This CDR3 contains 17 residues. Trimming shortened V by 0 bases and J by 0 bases, and 11 bases separated the two germline ends. CDR3 coding DNA: TGTGCCAGCAGTGAATATCCGACAGGTTCGAACACCGGGGAGCTGTTTTTT. Translation: CASSEYPTGSNTGELFF.

In this sample, this clonotype turned up many times. The gene calls are TRBV5-5 and TRBJ1-1; perhaps TRBD1 as D (5 bases). Germline assignment: CDR1 SGHKS and CDR2 YYEKEE (reference sequence). This CDR3 has 15 amino acids. The germline V and J ends were trimmed by 4 bases and 0 bases, with 13 bases remaining between them. The CDR3: CASSHPGLLNTEAFF. For the CDR3, the DNA is TGTGCCAGCAGCCACCCGGGACTGCTGAACACTGAAGCTTTCTTT.

The table lists this clonotype with many counts. The chain employs TRBV18 and TRBJ1-1, with D possibly matching TRBD1 (5 bases). The CDR3 runs to 13 residues. CDR1 KGHSH and CDR2 LQKENI come from the germline V gene. V gave up 2 bases and J gave up 4 bases, with 8 bases separating them. The CDR3 bases are TGTGCCAGCTCACCATTGGGGGTCACTGAAGCTTTCTTT. The encoded protein is CASSPLGVTEAFF.

This clonotype was seen repeatedly, ten times or more. The rearrangement uses TRBV2 and TRBJ2-5, with D perhaps TRBD2 (6 bases). V was shortened by 2 bases and J by 7 bases, with 11 bases between the two germline ends. CDR1 is SNHLY and CDR2 is FYNNEI in the germline V gene. The CDR3 has 13 amino acids. DNA for the CDR3: TGTGCCAGCAGTGAACCCGGGCGGGGGACCCAGTACTTC. Amino acids: CASSEPGRGTQYF.

This clonotype was seen a handful of times. The rearrangement joins TRBV4-3 to TRBJ1-2, with D possibly TRBD1 on 6 matching bases. Trimming cost V 0 bases and J 8 bases, with 13 bases left between them. Germline CDR1 is LGHNA and CDR2 is YSLEER. The CDR3 contains 14 residues. CDR3 residues: CASSQERGPRGYTF. In DNA, the CDR3 is TGCGCCAGCAGCCAAGAACGGGGGCCCAGAGGCTACACCTTC.

This clonotype was seen repeatedly, ten times or more. The chain is built from TRBV4-3 and TRBJ2-7; 11 nucleotides agree with TRBD2. V was clipped by 0 bases and J by 5 bases; unmatched bases: 3. The CDR3 totals 15 residues. The germline gives CDR1 LGHNA, CDR2 YSLEER. In nucleotides, the CDR3 is TGCGCCAGCAGCCAAGACATACTAGCGGGAGACGAGCAGTACTTC. Protein product: CASSQDILAGDEQYF.

As regards this clonotype: A clone one base away is much larger, so this may be a read error. The rearrangement links TRBV3-1 to TRBJ2-7, with unresolved D. The length of the CDR3 is 15 residues. Per germline, CDR1 LGHDT and CDR2 YNNKEL (reference sequence). This chain's CDR3 is CASSQGLLFSFEQYF. The CDR3 DNA follows: TGTGCCAGCAGCCAAGGGCTACTCTTCTCCTTCGAGCAGTACTTC.

There are many counts of this clonotype. V is TRBV2 and J is TRBJ1-1, with 9 bases fitting TRBD1. This CDR3 region has 14 residues. V was clipped by 10 bases and J by 4 bases; unmatched bases: 10. Germline V lookup: CDR1 SNHLY, CDR2 FYNNEI. The CDR3 nucleotides read TGTGCCAACTCAGTTGACAGGGGGGTCACTGAAGCTTTCTTT. It is translated as CANSVDRGVTEAFF.

The chain combines TRBV19 with TRBJ2-1, with D possibly being TRBD1 (5 bases). The length of the CDR3 is 16 residues. Germline CDR1 reads LNHDA; CDR2 reads SQIVND (reference sequence). The germline V and J ends were trimmed by 6 bases and 8 bases, with 23 bases remaining between them. The CDR3 bases are TGTGCCAGTAGAGAAAGGGGTACAGGTCTTCACCATGAGCAGTTCTTC. Translated: CASRERGTGLHHEQFF.

This clonotype was seen a handful of times. V gene TRBV7-3 combines with J gene TRBJ2-5; possible D gene TRBD1, 5 bases. This CDR3 contains 11 residues. The V end was cut by 5 bases, the J end by 7 bases, with 8 bases between. Looked up from germline, CDR1 is SGHTA and CDR2 is FQGTGA. The CDR3 DNA reads as TGTGCCAGCAGCGAAGGGGCGACCCAGTACTTC. Translated: CASSEGATQYF.

This clonotype was counted at least ten times. V and J are TRBV10-3 and TRBJ1-4, with TRBD1 matching 8 bases. The CDR3 sequence is 16 residues long. The V and J ends lost 4 bases and 6 bases, in that order; junction bases with no gene match: 10. CDR1 is ENHRY, CDR2 SYGVKD, per germline. CDR3 protein: CAISAEHGTGDEKLFF. The CDR3 nucleotides are TGTGCCATCAGTGCCGAACACGGGACAGGAGATGAAAAACTGTTTTTT.

There are a few counts of this clonotype. The gene calls are TRBV3-1 and TRBJ1-6; TRBD1 aligns across 8 bases. The CDR3 runs to 16 residues. V trimming: 2 bases; J trimming: 10 bases; junction bases outside the gene matches: 10. The germline V gene encodes CDR1 LGHDT and CDR2 YNNKEL (reference sequence). CDR3 amino acids: CASSQLGQGARSPLHF. In DNA form, the CDR3 reads TGTGCCAGCAGCCAATTGGGCCAGGGGGCACGGTCACCCCTCCACTTT.